A single sample gave rise to the 4 T cell receptor beta chains below, sequenced in a study of low-dose radiotherapy and immunotherapy resistance in tumors. Time point described: before trial treatment. Alpha and beta chains were covered, as first-strand cDNA relied on TRAV- and TRBV-specific primers. Using a constant-region primer together with a V-primer adapter, TCRs were subjected to about 20 PCR cycles of amplification. TCRdb re-called the reads with MiXCR, one entry per CDR3 protein. Of 64,000 or so distinct CDR3 sequences listed, less than 35% are singletons. This sample comprised PBMCs, obtained before treatment. The source of these receptors is a female donor with ovarian cancer.

The chain is built from TRBV6-4 and TRBJ1-1; D not certain. V was shortened by 0 bases and J by 9 bases, with 14 bases between the two germline ends. Per the germline V gene, CDR1 is MRHNA and CDR2 is SNTAGT. The CDR3 is 14 residues long. The DNA of the CDR3 is TGTGCCAGCAGTGACTCGAGTCTCGCCCCGCAAGCTTTCTTT. Protein: CASSDSSLAPQAFF.

This clonotype was recorded many times. V and J are TRBV9 and TRBJ2-2, with a tentative D call TRBD1 (6 bases). The CDR3 runs to 15 residues. The V gene lost 2 bases and the J gene lost 1 base, with 9 bases spanning the gap. Germline V CDR1 and CDR2: SGDLS, YYNGEE. This chain's CDR3 is CASSVGQLNTGELFF. As DNA, the CDR3 is TGTGCCAGCAGCGTCGGACAGCTGAACACCGGGGAGCTGTTTTTT.

This clonotype was seen ten or more times. The genes are TRBV6-2 or TRBV6-3 and TRBJ1-5; TRBD1 aligns across 8 bases. The CDR3 consists of 14 residues. J was trimmed by 9 bases and V by 0 bases; bases with no gene match: 4. Germline V lookup: CDR1 MNHEY, CDR2 SVGEGT. CDR3 region: CASSYSSGGGPQHF. As DNA, the CDR3 is TGTGCCAGCAGTTACTCATCAGGGGGCGGGCCCCAGCATTTT.

This clonotype was detected ten times or more. The V and J genes are TRBV7-2 and TRBJ2-4; 10 bases agree with TRBD1. The CDR3 has 15 amino acids. CDR1 SGHTA and CDR2 FQGNSA come from the germline V gene. Trimming removed 6 bases from V and 7 bases from J; junction bases left unmatched: 9. In DNA form, the CDR3 reads TGTGCCAGCAGAACAGACAGGGGGCTGATCAACATTCAGTACTTC. Translation: CASRTDRGLINIQYF.